Below, 21 T cell receptor beta chains from the same sample are listed, as sequenced in a study of cytomegalovirus exposure and HLA in healthy donors. Assay used: immunoSEQ multiplex PCR; TCRdb lists only in-frame clones, some missing. The sample includes around 140,000 clones, roughly 89% of them seen just once. The sample consisted of PBMCs. These receptors all come from a woman aged 18-30 years in good health and CMV-seronegative.

With regard to this clone: The DNA is left out, because the CDR3 cannot be placed on it with certainty; the CDR3 is given as TCRdb lists it. V and J are TRBV7-3 and TRBJ2-1; the table's TRBD2 call for D was not verified on the DNA. The CDR3 extends over 15 residues, inclusive of both ends. Germline CDR1 SGHTA, CDR2 FQGTGA. CDR3 region: CASSLNPVGGGAKFF.

This chain links TRBV7-9 with TRBJ2-2, with D unclear. This CDR3 has 14 residues. Looked up from germline, CDR1 is SEHNR and CDR2 is FQNEAQ (reference sequence). Trimming took off 1 base at V and 4 bases at J, with 7 bases between the two ends. The CDR3 protein is CASSLVGSTGELFF. CDR3 DNA: TGTGCCAGCAGCTTAGTGGGCAGCACCGGGGAGCTGTTTTTT.

The rearrangement joins TRBV10-3 to TRBJ1-3; 8 bases map to TRBD1. The CDR3 is 15 residues long. V shed 10 bases and J 4 bases; nucleotides not matched to a gene: 12. The V gene's germline CDR1 is ENHRY and CDR2 SYGVKD. CDR3 bases: TGTGCCACCACCGGGACAGGATTATCGGGAAACACCATATATTTT. Its translation: CATTGTGLSGNTIYF.

V gene TRBV27 combines with J gene TRBJ1-2, with TRBD1 identical over 7 bases. After removal of 2 bases from V and 8 bases from J, the junction contained 5 bases not matched to a gene. The CDR3 covers 13 residues. Germline V lookup: CDR1 MNHEY, CDR2 SMNVEV (reference sequence). CDR3 in amino acids: CASSLDRAQGYTF. The CDR3 coding sequence is TGTGCCAGCAGTTTAGACAGGGCGCAGGGCTACACCTTC.

The chain employs TRBV11-3 and TRBJ2-7, with a weak D call TRBD2 (5 bases). Germline CDR1 is SGHNT and CDR2 is YENEEA. This CDR3 is 13 amino acids long. Trimming pared 7 bases from V and 2 bases from J, leaving 12 bases between. The CDR3 reads CASIPPGAYEQYF. CDR3 DNA sequence: TGTGCCAGCATCCCCCCCGGGGCCTACGAGCAGTACTTC.

This chain links TRBV18 with TRBJ2-6, with D perhaps TRBD1 (5 bases). CDR3 length equals 18 residues. Germline CDR1 reads KGHSH; CDR2 reads LQKENI. Between the trimmed V and J ends, which lost 2 bases and 0 bases, there was a span of 14 bases. The CDR3, as DNA: TGTGCCAGCTCACCAGCAGGGAAGGGCCTCTCTGGGGCCAACGTCCTGACTTTC. Its translation is CASSPAGKGLSGANVLTF. Supplemented by reference TRBV18 and TRBJ2-6, the full variable domain reads NAGVMQNPRHLVRRRGQEARLRCSPMKGHSHVYWYRQLPEEGLKFMVYLQKENIIDESGMPKERFSAEFPKEGPSILRIQQVVRGDSAAYFCASSPAGKGLSGANVLTFGAGSRLTVL.

The chain links TRBV18 to TRBJ2-2; tentative D call: TRBD2 (5 bases). The V end was cut by 7 bases, the J end by 3 bases, with 15 bases between. The CDR3 length is 15 residues. CDR1 KGHSH and CDR2 LQKENI come from the germline V gene. The CDR3 sequence: CASLAEPRDTGELFF. CDR3 bases: TGTGCCAGCTTGGCGGAGCCGCGGGACACCGGGGAGCTGTTTTTT.

The CDR3 DNA is TGTGCCAGCAGTCCCGGAAGATTCTTGGGGGCGGATGGCTACACCTTC. This sequence encodes CASSPGRFLGADGYTF. The gene calls are TRBV5-8 and TRBJ1-2, with D maybe TRBD1 (6 bases). The CDR3 runs 16 residues. Trimming took 5 bases from V and 6 from J, leaving 23 bases between them. Germline-derived CDR1 and CDR2 are SGHTS and YDEGEE.

V usage is TRBV9 and J usage is TRBJ1-2, with D perhaps TRBD1 (5 bases). V was shortened by 7 bases and J by 7 bases, with 23 bases between the two germline ends. The CDR3 length is 15 residues. In germline, CDR1 is SGDLS, CDR2 YYNGEE. The CDR3 DNA reads TGTGCCAGCTCGCCGGCCGGCAGCCAGGGTCTTGGCTACACCTTC. Its translation is CASSPAGSQGLGYTF.

The V call is TRBV2, the J call TRBJ1-5, with 8 bases matching TRBD1. After removal of 5 bases from V and 3 bases from J, the junction contained 3 bases not matched to a gene. CDR3 length: 14 amino acids. Per the germline V gene, CDR1 is SNHLY and CDR2 is FYNNEI. Here the CDR3 reads CASSRQGNNQPQHF. The CDR3 DNA follows: TGTGCCAGCAGTAGACAGGGGAACAATCAGCCCCAGCATTTT.

J is TRBJ2-1 and V is TRBV27, with 11 positions matching TRBD2. Germline V CDR1 and CDR2: MNHEY, SMNVEV (reference sequence). The CDR3 loop spans 19 amino acids. The junction had 22 bases not matched to a gene; V was cut back by 7 bases and J by 8 bases. CDR3 coding DNA: TGTGCCAGCACCCCTCGGGTTAGCGGGGGGGCCTTCTTAGGGCATGAGCAGTTCTTC. Translation: CASTPRVSGGAFLGHEQFF.

This sequence joins TRBV18 and TRBJ1-6; no clear D gene. CDR1 KGHSH and CDR2 LQKENI come from the germline V gene. There are 15 residues in the CDR3. V was trimmed by 6 bases and J by 5 bases, leaving 14 bases between them. The CDR3 coding sequence is TGTGCCAGCTCCCCGCCGGCGGTTAATAATTCACCCCTCCACTTT. Residues: CASSPPAVNNSPLHF.

Remarks on this clone: One junction end disagrees with the germline gene, perhaps due to a read error. The chain has TRBV7-9 and TRBJ1-5, with TRBD1 identical over 8 bases. CDR3 size: 14 residues. CDR1 SEHNR and CDR2 FQNEAQ come from the germline V gene (reference sequence). The CDR3 loop is CASSPGTGNRPQHF. The CDR3 DNA sequence: TGTGCCAGCAGCCCCGGGACAGGTAATCGGCCCCAGCATTTT.

The chain employs TRBV27 and TRBJ1-5, with D tentatively TRBD1 (5 bases). Germline V gives CDR1 MNHEY, CDR2 SMNVEV (reference sequence). The CDR3 is 17 residues long. Trimming left V 6 bases short and J 7 bases short, with 25 bases between. CDR3 DNA sequence: TGTGCCAGCAGACCCCCAGACAGTGAGGTTAAGGGGCAGCCCCAGCATTTT. Residues: CASRPPDSEVKGQPQHF.

V usage is TRBV27 and J usage is TRBJ2-7, with TRBD1 identical over 7 bases. Germline V CDR1 and CDR2: MNHEY, SMNVEV (reference sequence). With V trimmed by 6 bases and J by 3 bases, 5 bases remained unmatched. The CDR3 is made up of 13 amino acids. CDR3 coding DNA: TGTGCCAGCAGCTCAGGGGGTGGCTACGAGCAGTACTTC. This gives the protein CASSSGGGYEQYF.

A remark on this clone: Relative to the germline gene, one junction end is altered; a read error may explain this. V and J are TRBV6-6 and TRBJ2-7; maybe TRBD1 (5 bases). The CDR3 runs 14 residues. Germline V gene lookup returns CDR1 MNHNY and CDR2 SVGAGI (reference sequence). Written as DNA, the CDR3 is TGTGCCAGCAGTTACACGCAGGGCTCCCACGAGCAGTACTTC. This codes for CASSYTQGSHEQYF.

The rearrangement uses TRBV5-5 and TRBJ2-1, with TRBD2 identical over 7 bases. There are 16 residues in the CDR3. V dropped 1 base and J dropped 2; count of bases not matched to a gene: 6. Germline V lookup: CDR1 SGHKS, CDR2 YYEKEE (reference sequence). CDR3 residues: CASSLYGRSTYNEQFF. The CDR3 nucleotides are TGTGCCAGCAGCTTGTACGGGAGGAGCACCTACAATGAGCAGTTCTTC. Variable domain in full (rest from reference TRBV5-5 and TRBJ2-1): DAGVTQSPTHLIKTRGQQVTLRCSPISGHKSVSWYQQVLGQGPQFIFQYYEKEERGRGNFPDRFSARQFPNYSSELNVNALLLGDSALYLCASSLYGRSTYNEQFFGPGTRLTVL.

The rearrangement uses TRBV25-1 and TRBJ2-5, with 11 bases lining up with TRBD1. Germline V gene data show CDR1 as MGHDK and CDR2 as SYGVNS. Trimming cost V 4 bases and J 5 bases; bases outside gene matches: 3. This CDR3 has 14 amino acids. The CDR3 nucleotides read TGTGCCAGCAGTGGGGACAGGGGGGTCGAGACCCAGTACTTC. Translation gives CASSGDRGVETQYF.

The rearrangement links TRBV9 to TRBJ2-5; a weak D match, TRBD2 (5 bases). The germline V and J ends were trimmed by 4 bases and 5 bases, with 18 bases remaining between them. CDR1 SGDLS and CDR2 YYNGEE come from the germline V gene. The CDR3 length is 15 residues. CDR3 nucleotides: TGTGCCAGCAGCCCAGGACTCGAGCTACGGGAGACCCAGTACTTC. Its translation: CASSPGLELRETQYF. Full variable domain (missing parts from reference TRBV9 and TRBJ2-5): DSGVTQTPKHLITATGQRVTLRCSPRSGDLSVYWYQQSLDQGLQFLIQYYNGEERAKGNILERFSAQQFPDLHSELNLSSLELGDSALYFCASSPGLELRETQYFGPGTRLLVL.

This chain connects TRBV5-4 to TRBJ2-2, with TRBD1 as a possible D gene (7 bases). The length of the CDR3 is 20 residues. Trimming removed 4 bases from V and 6 bases from J, with 31 bases in between. Germline CDR1 and CDR2: SGHNT and YYREEE (reference sequence). The CDR3 DNA follows: TGTGCCAGCAGCAGCGCGGGACCGGGACAGACTTTATGGTTGTCCGGGGAGCTGTTTTTT. Its translation is CASSSAGPGQTLWLSGELFF.

The CDR3 bases are TGTGCCAGCAGCTTAGACGGAGTTGGAAAACTGTTTTTT. This translates into CASSLDGVGKLFF. This chain joins TRBV7-9 and TRBJ1-4, with unresolved D. Looked up from germline, CDR1 is SEHNR and CDR2 is FQNEAQ (reference sequence). The CDR3 totals 13 residues. V was shortened by 1 base and J by 10 bases, with 10 bases between the two germline ends.